This entry concerns a single T cell receptor beta chain. The specificity of this receptor is unknown. One base away there is no much larger clone; base qualities are not given. These data are taken from a study of blood T cell repertoires in COVID-19 (TCRdb year 2020). With regard to the full study: Collaborator samples came from the United States, Italy and Spain and covered acute and convalescent phases of COVID-19. The material from the prospective study consisted of cDNA or gDNA derived from T cells, B-cell-depleted T cells, or PBMCs. The dataset comprised deeply sampled blood TCRbeta repertoires from subjects exposed to, actively infected with, or recovered from COVID-19. A freely available public database, intended as a resource for researchers studying the immune response to SARS-CoV-2, is where the repertoires were released. The samples were drawn from two sources: the first 160 participants of the ongoing ImmuneRACE study, and over 950 subjects contributed by 6 global collaborators. The sample metadata nearly always contained a de-identified subject ID, COVID-19 status, age in years and sex. HLA class I and class II types, where available, came from metadata supplied by the sample provider rather than from assay-based typing.

Reading from cysteine to phenylalanine, the CDR3 counts 17 amino acids. Only the CDR3 region is kept as DNA, spanning 51 bases read in frame from base 1. According to the germline V gene, CDR1 reads ENHRY and CDR2 reads SYGVKD. The V end loses 0 bases and the J end loses 2 bases, and a stretch of 13 bases separates them. Enrolling through a virtual design, the prospective study's participants ranged in age from roughly 18 to 95 years and lived across 24 United States geographic areas. Cohort assignment in the prospective study relied on participant-reported clinical history from a screening survey and a study questionnaire. Exposed participants had been in contact with someone with a PCR-confirmed or clinician-diagnosed COVID-19 case within 2 weeks of study entry. In the prospective study, whole blood, serum and a nasopharyngeal or oropharyngeal swab were collected from each participant by mobile phlebotomists. Prospective study participants could optionally give additional blood draws and questionnaires over an approximately 2-month period. Blood samples from the prospective study were shipped frozen or at room temperature prior to DNA extraction.

TCRbeta CDR3 regions were amplified from genomic DNA by means of the immunoSEQ Assay, a bias-controlled multiplex PCR. As for the original processing: Within the assay, amplification of reference gene primers was used to estimate how many nucleated cells each sample contained. To quantify the absolute abundance of each unique TCRbeta CDR3 rearrangement, sequence reads were collapsed and filtered. Productive Simpson clonality was computed per sample as the square root of Simpson's diversity index over productive rearrangements. Held by TCRdb, this immuneACCESS table contains in-frame sequences only and omits some clones. Under half of the omission traces to an unresolved V gene where checked; the cause of the rest is unknown. V, J and clone size were drawn from that table, and D and trimming were deduced from the DNA. The sample data list over 200,000 clones, and 88% of these were observed just once. The leading ten clones occupy under 4.5% of the sample.

Findings and caveats that apply to the study as a whole: Clinical and demographic metadata were provided uncurated, with the amount varying by source and participant.

This TCR came from a woman in her 30s who had been exposed to COVID-19. The specimen sequenced was PBMCs or T cells enriched from blood (not recorded which). This chain is built from TRBV10-3 and TRBJ2-2; the D segment could be TRBD2, given 6 matching bases. DNA sequence: TGTGCCATCAGTGAGTCGATACCTAGCGAAAACACCGGGGAGCTGTTTTTT. Translated, it gives CAISESIPSENTGELFF.